The clone carrying this TCR beta chain was observed a single time. Its matching antigen is unknown. The V and J ends lost 6 bases and 8 bases, in that order; junction bases with no gene match: 6. The CDR3 length is 12 residues. CDR1 is SQVTM and CDR2 is ANQGSEA in the germline V gene. MiXCR, run by TCRdb on the 5' RACE reads, gives a single entry per CDR3 protein. The data hold just over 450,000 distinct CDR3 sequences, with 13% to 15% observed a single time. These data are taken from a study of identical twins. Study-wide results and caveats: Zero-insertion findings could be partly confounded by invariant cells (MAIT and iNKT cells). In drawing conclusions, the study used cross-sectional statistical analysis and did not follow the same donors.

A further study also used this sample, focusing on yellow fever vaccine responses in identical twins.

The sequence derives from a woman between 18 and 30 years old in good health. Source material: CD4+ T cells sorted from blood. This chain uses TRBV29-1 with TRBJ2-1; TRBD1 matches at 8 bases. This CDR3 is CSVDRGVDEQFF. The CDR3 bases are TGCAGCGTAGACAGGGGCGTTGATGAGCAGTTCTTC.